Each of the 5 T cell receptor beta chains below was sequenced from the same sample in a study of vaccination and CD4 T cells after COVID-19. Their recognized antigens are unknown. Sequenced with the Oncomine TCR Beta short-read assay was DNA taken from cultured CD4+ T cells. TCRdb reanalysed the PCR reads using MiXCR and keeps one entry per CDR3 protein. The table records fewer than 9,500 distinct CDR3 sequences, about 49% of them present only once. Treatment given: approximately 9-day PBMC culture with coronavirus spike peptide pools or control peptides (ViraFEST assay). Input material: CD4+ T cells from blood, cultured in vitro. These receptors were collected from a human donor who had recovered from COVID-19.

The CDR3 coding sequence is TGTGCCAGCAGCTTGAAAGACAGGGCAAAACTGTTTTTT. This codes for CASSLKDRAKLFF. The V and J genes are TRBV7-9 and TRBJ1-4; 7 bases map to TRBD1. Trimming removed 3 bases from V and 10 bases from J; junction bases left unmatched: 5. Germline values: CDR1 SEHNR, CDR2 FQNEAQ (reference sequence). There are 13 residues in the CDR3. The full variable domain, completed using reference TRBV7-9 and TRBJ1-4, is DTGVSQNPRHKITKRGQNVTFRCDPISEHNRLYWYRQTLGQGPEFLTYFQNEAQLEKSRLLSDRFSAERPKGSFSTLEIQRTEQGDSAMYLCASSLKDRAKLFFGSGTQLSVL.

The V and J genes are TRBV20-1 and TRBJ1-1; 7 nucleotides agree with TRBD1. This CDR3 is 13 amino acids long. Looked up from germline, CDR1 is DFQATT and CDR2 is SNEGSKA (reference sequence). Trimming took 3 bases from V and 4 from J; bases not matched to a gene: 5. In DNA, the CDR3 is TGCAGTGCTAGGTCAGGGGGGGTCACTGAAGCTTTCTTT. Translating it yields CSARSGGVTEAFF.

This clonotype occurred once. The CDR3 region is CASSLDTLGGGRETEAFF. The CDR3 region has the DNA TGTGCCAGCAGCTTAGATACTTTAGGAGGAGGAAGAGAAACTGAAGCTTTCTTT. The V call is TRBV11-2, the J call TRBJ1-1, with D uncertain. CDR3 length equals 18 residues. V shed 0 bases and J shed 5 bases, with 22 bases lying between them. Per the germline V gene, CDR1 is SGHAT and CDR2 is FQNNGV.

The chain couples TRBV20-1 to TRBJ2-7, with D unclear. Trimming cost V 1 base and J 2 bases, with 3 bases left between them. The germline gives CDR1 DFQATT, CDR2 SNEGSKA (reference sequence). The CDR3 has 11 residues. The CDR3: CSARGTYEQYF. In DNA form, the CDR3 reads TGCAGTGCTAGAGGTACCTACGAGCAGTACTTC.

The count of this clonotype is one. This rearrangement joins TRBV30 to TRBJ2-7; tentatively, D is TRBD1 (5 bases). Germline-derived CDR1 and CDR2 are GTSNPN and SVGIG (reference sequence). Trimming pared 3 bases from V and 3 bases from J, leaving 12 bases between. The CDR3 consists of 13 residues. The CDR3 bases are TGTGCCTGGAGCGATCAGGGATTCTACGAGCAGTACTTC. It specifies CAWSDQGFYEQYF.